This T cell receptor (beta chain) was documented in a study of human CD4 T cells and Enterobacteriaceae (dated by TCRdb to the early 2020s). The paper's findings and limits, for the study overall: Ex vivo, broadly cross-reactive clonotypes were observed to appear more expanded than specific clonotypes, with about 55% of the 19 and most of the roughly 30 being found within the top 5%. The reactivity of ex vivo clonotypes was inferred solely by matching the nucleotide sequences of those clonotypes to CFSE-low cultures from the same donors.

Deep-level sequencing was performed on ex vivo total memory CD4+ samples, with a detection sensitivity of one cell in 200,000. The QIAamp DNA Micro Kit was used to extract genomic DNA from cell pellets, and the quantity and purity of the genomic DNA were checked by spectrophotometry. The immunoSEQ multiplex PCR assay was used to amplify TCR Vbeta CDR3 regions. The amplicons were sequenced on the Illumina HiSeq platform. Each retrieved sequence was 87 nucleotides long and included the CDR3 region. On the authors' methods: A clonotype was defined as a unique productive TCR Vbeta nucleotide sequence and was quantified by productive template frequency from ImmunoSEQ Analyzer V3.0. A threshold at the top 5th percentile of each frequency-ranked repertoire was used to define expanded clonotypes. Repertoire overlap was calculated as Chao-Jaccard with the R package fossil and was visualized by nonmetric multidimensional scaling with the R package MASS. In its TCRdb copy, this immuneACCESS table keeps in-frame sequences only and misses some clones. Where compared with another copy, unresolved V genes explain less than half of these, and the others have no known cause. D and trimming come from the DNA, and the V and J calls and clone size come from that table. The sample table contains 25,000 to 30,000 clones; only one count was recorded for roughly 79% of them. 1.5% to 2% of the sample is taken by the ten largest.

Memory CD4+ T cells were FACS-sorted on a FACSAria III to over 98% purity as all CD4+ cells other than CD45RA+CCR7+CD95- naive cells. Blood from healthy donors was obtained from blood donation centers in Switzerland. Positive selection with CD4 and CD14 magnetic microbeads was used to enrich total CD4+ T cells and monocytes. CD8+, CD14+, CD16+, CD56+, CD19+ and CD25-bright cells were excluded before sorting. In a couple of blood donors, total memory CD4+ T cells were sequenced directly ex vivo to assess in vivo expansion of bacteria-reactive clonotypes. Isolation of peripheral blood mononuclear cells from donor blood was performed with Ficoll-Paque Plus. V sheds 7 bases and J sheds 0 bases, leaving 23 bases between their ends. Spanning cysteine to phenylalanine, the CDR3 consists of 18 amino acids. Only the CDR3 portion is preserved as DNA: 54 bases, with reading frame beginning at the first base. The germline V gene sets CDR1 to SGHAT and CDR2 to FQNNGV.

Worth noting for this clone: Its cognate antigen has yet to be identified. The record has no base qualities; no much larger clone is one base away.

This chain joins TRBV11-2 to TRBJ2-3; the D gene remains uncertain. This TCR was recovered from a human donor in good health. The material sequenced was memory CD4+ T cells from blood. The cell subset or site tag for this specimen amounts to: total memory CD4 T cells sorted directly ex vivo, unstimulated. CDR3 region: CASTASRVANPSTDTQYF. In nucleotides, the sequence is TGTGCCAGCACCGCCAGTAGAGTGGCCAACCCTAGCACAGATACGCAGTATTTT.